This TCR beta chain is drawn from a study of T cells in Graves' hyperthyroidism and ophthalmopathy. Overall study findings and caveats: Stable hyperthyroidism and ophthalmopathy were separated using 13 V-J signatures. Model-based prediction identified ophthalmopathy a median around 6.7 months prior to its onset.

Using RNA transcripts as the source, TCR beta CDR3 regions were amplified. TCR CDR3 underwent first-round RT-PCR with the HTBI primer set. In TCRdb, the multiplex PCR reads were re-called with MiXCR into one record per CDR3 protein. The data contain around 300,000 distinct CDR3 sequences, about an eighth of them seen just once; the ten biggest clones take up 7.9%. The sample holds many counts of this clonotype. Its specificity is not known. The CDR3 consists of 14 residues. With V trimmed by 6 bases and J by 5 bases, 6 bases remained unmatched. This receptor was identified in a woman in her forties with Graves' hyperthyroidism. V usage is TRBV12-3 or TRBV12-4 and J usage is TRBJ1-2; 10 nucleotides match TRBD1. Source material: blood. CDR3 bases: TGTGCCAGCAGCCAGACAGGGGGCGCTTATGGCTACACCTTC. Its protein product is CASSQTGGAYGYTF.